A single sample is the source of the 3 T cell receptor beta chains below, sequenced in a study of cytomegalovirus exposure and HLA in healthy donors. With 60 Vbeta and 13 Jbeta primers, the PCR was carried out. TCRdb keeps only in-frame clones here, not all; method: immunoSEQ multiplex PCR. The sample shows about 190,000 clones, about 80% of them seen only once. The sample was PBMCs. These receptors were obtained from a woman in her forties or fifties in good health and CMV-seropositive.

The gene calls are TRBV5-1 and TRBJ2-5, with 12 bases matching TRBD2. J lost 2 bases, V lost 6 bases, and 5 bases had no gene match. CDR3 length equals 15 residues. Germline V gene sequence: CDR1 SGHRS, CDR2 YFSETQ. In DNA, the CDR3 is TGCGCCAGCACCACTAGCGGGGGGTCGCAAGAGACCCAGTACTTC. Its protein is CASTTSGGSQETQYF. The whole variable domain, filled in from reference TRBV5-1 and TRBJ2-5, reads KAGVTQTPRYLIKTRGQQVTLSCSPISGHRSVSWYQQTPGQGLQFLFEYFSETQRNKGNFPGRFSGRQFSNSRSEMNVSTLELGDSALYLCASTTSGGSQETQYFGPGTRLLVL.

V usage is TRBV14 and J usage is TRBJ2-2, with TRBD2 identical over 11 bases. With 0 bases clipped from V and 4 bases from J, the junction kept 10 bases outside the gene matches. From germline, CDR1 is SGHDN and CDR2 FVKESK. The CDR3 covers 19 residues. The CDR3 spells CASSQEWVGGLAATGELFF. CDR3 in DNA: TGTGCCAGCAGCCAAGAGTGGGTCGGGGGACTAGCGGCCACCGGGGAGCTGTTTTTT.

This clone was seen once. The chain is built from TRBV7-9 and TRBJ2-1; 8 bases are shared with TRBD1. With V trimmed by 9 bases and J by 1 base, 11 bases remained unmatched. Germline CDR1 and CDR2: SEHNR and FQNEAQ (reference sequence). This CDR3 spans 16 amino acids. The CDR3 region has the DNA TGTGCCAGTTCTACATTACAGGGGGTTTCCTACAATGAGCAGTTCTTC. It yields the protein CASSTLQGVSYNEQFF.